This T cell receptor (beta chain) emerged from a study of T cells in localized non-small cell lung cancer. V dropped 0 bases and J dropped 5 bases, with 12 bases sitting between them. The CDR3 is made up of 14 amino acids. CDR1 SGHRS and CDR2 YFSETQ come from the germline V gene. TCRdb keeps only in-frame clones here, not all; method: immunoSEQ multiplex PCR. The table shows about 52,000 clones, with around 80% occurring only once. The clonotype originates from a woman aged 35 to 70 with stage II lung adenocarcinoma. Material: PBMCs, obtained before any cancer treatment. V is TRBV5-1 and J is TRBJ2-7, with D possibly TRBD2 on 5 matching bases. The DNA for the CDR3 is TGCGCCAGCAGCTTGGGGGGAGTCCAGGACGAGCAGTACTTC. It is translated as CASSLGGVQDEQYF.